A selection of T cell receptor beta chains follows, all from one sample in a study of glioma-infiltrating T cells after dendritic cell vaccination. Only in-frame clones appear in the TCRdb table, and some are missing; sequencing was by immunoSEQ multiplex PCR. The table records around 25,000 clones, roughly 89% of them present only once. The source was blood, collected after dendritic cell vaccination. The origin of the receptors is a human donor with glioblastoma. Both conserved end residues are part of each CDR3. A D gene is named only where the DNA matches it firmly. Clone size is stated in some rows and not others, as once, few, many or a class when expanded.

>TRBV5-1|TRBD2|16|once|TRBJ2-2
CASRATSGAFTGELFF
TGCGCCAGCAGGGCGACTAGCGGGGCTTTCACCGGGGAGCTGTTTTTT
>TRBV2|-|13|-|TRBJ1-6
CASSTGYSSPLHF
TGTGCCAGCAGTACAGGGTATAGTTCACCCCTCCACTTT
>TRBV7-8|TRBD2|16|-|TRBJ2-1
CASSSYRTSGGDEQFF
TGTGCCAGCAGCTCGTACCGGACTAGCGGGGGCGATGAGCAGTTCTTC
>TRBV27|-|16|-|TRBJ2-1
CASSLRGTGSYNEQFF
TGTGCCAGCAGTTTACGGGGAACTGGCTCCTACAATGAGCAGTTCTTC
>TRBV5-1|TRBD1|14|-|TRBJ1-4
CASSQGAPNEKLFF
TGCGCCAGCAGCCAGGGGGCCCCTAATGAAAAACTGTTTTTT
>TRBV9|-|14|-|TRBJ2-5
CASSVTRDSQTQYF
TGTGCCAGCAGCGTGACCCGGGACTCCCAGACCCAGTACTTC
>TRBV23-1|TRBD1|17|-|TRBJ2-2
CASSQAGTGGDTGELFF
TGCGCCAGCAGTCAAGCCGGGACAGGGGGGGACACCGGGGAGCTGTTTTTT
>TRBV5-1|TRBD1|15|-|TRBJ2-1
CASSLEVAGGNEQFF
TGCGCCAGCAGCTTGGAAGTGGCAGGGGGCAATGAGCAGTTCTTC
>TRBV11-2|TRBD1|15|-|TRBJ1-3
CASSFGTGSGNTIYF
TGTGCCAGCAGCTTCGGGACAGGGAGTGGAAACACCATATATTTT
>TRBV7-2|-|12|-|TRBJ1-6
CASAHQNSPLHF
TGTGCCAGCGCACACCAGAATTCACCCCTCCACTTT
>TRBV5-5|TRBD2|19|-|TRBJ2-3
CASSPRESGGWAGTDTQYF
TGTGCCAGCAGCCCTCGGGAGAGCGGGGGATGGGCTGGCACAGATACGCAGTATTTT
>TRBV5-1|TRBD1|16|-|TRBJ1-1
CASSPRTGPENTEAFF
TGCGCCAGCAGCCCCAGGACAGGGCCGGAGAACACTGAAGCTTTCTTT
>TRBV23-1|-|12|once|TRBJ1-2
CASSGLYYGYTF
TGCGCCAGCAGCGGACTGTACTATGGCTACACCTTC
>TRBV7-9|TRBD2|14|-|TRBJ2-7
CASSPGAGTNEQYF
TGTGCCAGCAGTCCAGGAGCGGGGACCAACGAGCAGTACTTC
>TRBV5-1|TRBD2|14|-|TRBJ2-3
CASSSGTNSDTQYF
TGCGCCAGCAGCTCCGGGACTAACTCAGATACGCAGTATTTT
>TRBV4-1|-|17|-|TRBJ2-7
CASSQDRRQSLSCEQYF
TGCGCCAGCAGCCAAGATCGGAGACAGTCCCTCTCCTGCGAGCAGTACTTC
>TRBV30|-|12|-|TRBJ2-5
CAWELGALTQYF
TGTGCCTGGGAGTTGGGGGCCTTGACCCAGTACTTC
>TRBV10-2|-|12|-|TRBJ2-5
CASVSGGETQYF
TGCGCCAGCGTCTCGGGGGGCGAGACCCAGTACTTC
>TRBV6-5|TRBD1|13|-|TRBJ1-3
CATEGAEGNTIYF
TGTGCCACCGAGGGGGCTGAAGGAAACACCATATATTTT
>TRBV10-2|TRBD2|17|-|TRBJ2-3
CASSESRASGAADTQYF
TGCGCCAGCAGTGAGTCGAGGGCTAGCGGGGCTGCAGATACGCAGTATTTT
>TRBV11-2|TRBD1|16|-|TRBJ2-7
CASSFRGQGGSYEQYF
TGTGCCAGCAGCTTCCGGGGACAGGGTGGTTCCTACGAGCAGTACTTC
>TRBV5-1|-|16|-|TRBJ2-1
CASSLGSGDSSNEQFF
TGCGCCAGCAGCCTGGGGTCAGGGGATTCTTCAAATGAGCAGTTCTTC
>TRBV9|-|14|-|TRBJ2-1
CASSVGEVIGEQFF
TGTGCCAGCAGCGTAGGTGAGGTGATCGGGGAGCAGTTCTTC
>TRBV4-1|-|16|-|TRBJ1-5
CASSQGRGALNQPQHF
TGCGCCAGCAGCCAGGGTCGGGGGGCCCTCAATCAGCCCCAGCATTTT
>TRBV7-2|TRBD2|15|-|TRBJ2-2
CASSRGGAGTGELFF
TGTGCCAGCAGCCGCGGGGGGGCAGGCACCGGGGAGCTGTTTTTT
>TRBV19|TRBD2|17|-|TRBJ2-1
CASSIRALAASYNEQFF
TGTGCCAGTAGTATACGGGCCCTAGCGGCTTCCTACAATGAGCAGTTCTTC
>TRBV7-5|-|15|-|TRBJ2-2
CARSPRGGFAGELFF
TGTGCCAGAAGCCCCCGGGGGGGCTTTGCCGGGGAGCTGTTTTTT
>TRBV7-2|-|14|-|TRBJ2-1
CASSSGGFYNEQFF
TGTGCCAGCAGCTCCGGGGGTTTTTACAATGAGCAGTTCTTC
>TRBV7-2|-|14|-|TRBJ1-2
CASSLVLGGHGYTF
TGTGCCAGCAGCTTAGTATTGGGAGGCCATGGCTACACCTTC
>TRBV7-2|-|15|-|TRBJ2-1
CASSFAKSSYNEQFF
TGTGCCAGCAGCTTTGCAAAGAGCTCCTACAATGAGCAGTTCTTC
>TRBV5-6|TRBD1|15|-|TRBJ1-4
CASSGAGTGNEKLFF
TGTGCCAGCAGCGGTGCCGGGACAGGGAATGAAAAACTGTTTTTT
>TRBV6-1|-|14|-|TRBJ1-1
CASSEGQAITEAFF
TGTGCCAGCAGTGAAGGGCAGGCGATAACTGAAGCTTTCTTT
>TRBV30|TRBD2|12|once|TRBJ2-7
CAWNGGGPEQYF
TGTGCCTGGAATGGCGGGGGGCCCGAGCAGTACTTC
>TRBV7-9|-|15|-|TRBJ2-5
CASSLGRDSIETQYF
TGTGCCAGCAGCTTGGGGCGGGACTCTATAGAGACCCAGTACTTC
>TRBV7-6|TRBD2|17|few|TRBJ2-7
CASSLEPGTSGTYEQYF
TGTGCCAGCAGCTTAGAGCCCGGGACTAGCGGGACCTACGAGCAGTACTTC
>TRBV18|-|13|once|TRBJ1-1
CASSPGMNTEAFF
TGTGCCAGCTCACCCGGGATGAACACTGAAGCTTTCTTT
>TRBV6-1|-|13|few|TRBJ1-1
CASSWGQNTEAFF
TGTGCCAGCAGTTGGGGACAGAACACTGAAGCTTTCTTT
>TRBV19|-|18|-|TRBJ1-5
CASDFPNKGVRSNQPQHF
TGTGCCAGTGACTTCCCGAACAAAGGGGTCCGTAGCAATCAGCCCCAGCATTTT
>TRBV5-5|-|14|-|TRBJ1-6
CASSPRGSNSPLHF
TGTGCCAGCAGCCCGCGGGGGTCTAATTCACCCCTCCACTTT
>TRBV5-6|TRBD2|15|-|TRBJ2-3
CASSLISGGADTQYF
TGTGCCAGCAGCTTGATTAGCGGGGGGGCAGATACGCAGTATTTT
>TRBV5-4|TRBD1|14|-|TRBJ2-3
CASSAQGSTDTQYF
TGTGCCAGCAGCGCACAGGGGAGCACAGATACGCAGTATTTT
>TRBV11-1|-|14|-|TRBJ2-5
CASSLVFNQETQYF
TGTGCCAGCAGCTTAGTGTTCAACCAAGAGACCCAGTACTTC
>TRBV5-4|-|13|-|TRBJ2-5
CASSRDLWETQYF
TGTGCCAGCAGCCGGGACTTGTGGGAGACCCAGTACTTC
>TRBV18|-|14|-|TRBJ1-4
CASSPRGSNEKLFF
TGTGCCAGCTCACCGAGGGGGTCTAATGAAAAACTGTTTTTT
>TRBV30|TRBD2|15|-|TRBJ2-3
CAAGGGLGVEDTQYF
TGTGCCGCGGGGGGGGGCCTGGGGGTAGAAGATACGCAGTATTTT